Given below is one TCR beta chain in context. This sample was taken from a study of cytomegalovirus exposure and HLA in healthy donors. This PCR relied on a set of 60 Vbeta primers and 13 Jbeta primers. Profiling relied on immunoSEQ multiplex PCR, and the TCRdb table lists in-frame clones only, not all of them. Among around 190,000 clones, around 77% were seen once, and the ten largest hold 1.5% to 2%. This CDR3 comprises 17 residues. Germline V gene lookup returns CDR1 SEHNR and CDR2 FQNEAQ (reference sequence). The V segment lost 1 base and the J segment 4 bases; nucleotides outside the gene matches: 10.

The sequence was collected from a young woman in good health and CMV-seronegative. The chain employs TRBV7-9 and TRBJ1-3; 7 bases align to TRBD1. The sequencing sample was made of PBMCs. The CDR3 bases are TGTGCCAGCAGCTTAGAAAAAACAGGGGTCTTCGGAAACACCATATATTTT. Its protein is CASSLEKTGVFGNTIYF.